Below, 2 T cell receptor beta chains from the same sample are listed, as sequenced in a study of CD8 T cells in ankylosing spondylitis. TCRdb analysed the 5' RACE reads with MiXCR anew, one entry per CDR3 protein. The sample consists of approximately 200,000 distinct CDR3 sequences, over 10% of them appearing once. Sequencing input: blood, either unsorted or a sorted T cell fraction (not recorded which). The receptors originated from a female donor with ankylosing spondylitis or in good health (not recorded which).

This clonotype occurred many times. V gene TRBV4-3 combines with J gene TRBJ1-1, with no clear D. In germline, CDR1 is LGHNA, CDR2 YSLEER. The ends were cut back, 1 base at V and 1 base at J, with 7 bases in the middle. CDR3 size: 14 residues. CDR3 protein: CASSQVTGNTEAFF. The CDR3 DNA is TGCGCCAGCAGCCAAGTAACGGGGAACACTGAAGCTTTCTTT.

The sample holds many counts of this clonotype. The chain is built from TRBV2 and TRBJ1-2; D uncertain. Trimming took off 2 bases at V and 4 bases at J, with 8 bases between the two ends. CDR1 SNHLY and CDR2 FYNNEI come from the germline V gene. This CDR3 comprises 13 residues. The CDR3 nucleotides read TGTGCCAGCAGTGAACGCCGGGCCTATGGCTACACCTTC. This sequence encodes CASSERRAYGYTF.